The 19 T cell receptor beta chains listed next were all sequenced from one sample in a study of beta chain features in type 1 diabetes. Isolated RNA was reverse transcribed in full, so expressed TCRB transcripts were sequenced. The data were produced by immunoSEQ multiplex PCR, yet TCRdb's version contains in-frame clones alone and is incomplete. The sample contains under 250,000 clones, 11% to 15% of which appear only once. The sequencing input was naive CD4+ T cells from blood. These receptors all stem from a woman in her 40s in good health.

Notes on this clone: In the same sample, other DNA sequences code for this CDR3. The chain employs TRBV5-1 and TRBJ2-1, with a tentative D call TRBD2 (6 bases). V gave up 5 bases and J gave up 7 bases, with 19 bases separating them. The CDR3 is made up of 15 amino acids. Germline assignment: CDR1 SGHRS and CDR2 YFSETQ. In DNA, the CDR3 is TGCGCCAGCAGTAAATCGTGGGGAGGCCAAAATGAGCAGTTCTTC. Amino acid sequence: CASSKSWGGQNEQFF. Combining the CDR3 with reference TRBV5-1 and TRBJ2-1 gives the whole variable domain KAGVTQTPRYLIKTRGQQVTLSCSPISGHRSVSWYQQTPGQGLQFLFEYFSETQRNKGNFPGRFSGRQFSNSRSEMNVSTLELGDSALYLCASSKSWGGQNEQFFGPGTRLTVL.

The V gene is TRBV5-1, the J gene TRBJ2-3; no clear D gene. V dropped 3 bases and J dropped 3 bases, with 2 bases sitting between them. CDR1 and CDR2 from the germline V gene are SGHRS and YFSETQ. This CDR3 is 11 amino acids long. CDR3 protein: CASSSTDTQYF. DNA for the CDR3: TGCGCCAGCAGCTCAACAGATACGCAGTATTTT.

The chain has TRBV10-3 and TRBJ2-5; TRBD2 matches 8 bases. V trimming: 5 bases; J trimming: 5 bases; junction bases outside the gene matches: 4. The CDR3 spans 13 residues. Germline lookup yields CDR1 ENHRY and CDR2 SYGVKD. The CDR3 sequence: CAISLAGTETQYF. DNA for the CDR3: TGTGCCATCAGTTTAGCGGGGACTGAGACCCAGTACTTC.

This clone was seen a handful of times. The CDR3 bases are TGTGCCAGCAGTTACCCGGGACAGGGGAACACTGAAGCTTTCTTT. Amino acid sequence: CASSYPGQGNTEAFF. The rearrangement joins TRBV6-5 to TRBJ1-1; 9 bases align to TRBD1. CDR1 MNHEY and CDR2 SVGAGI come from the germline V gene. The J segment lost 1 base and the V segment lost 2 bases, leaving 2 bases of the junction unmatched. CDR3 size: 15 residues.

The DNA of the CDR3 is TGCGCCAGCCCGGGTCAAAAACTGTTTTTT. This sequence encodes CASPGQKLFF. The chain uses TRBV4-3 and TRBJ1-4, with unresolved D. Trimming shortened V by 8 bases and J by 9 bases, and 7 bases separated the two germline ends. Germline CDR1 and CDR2: LGHNA and YSLEER. This CDR3 has 10 residues.

The genes are TRBV7-8 and TRBJ1-5, with TRBD1 matching 8 bases. CDR1 SGHVS and CDR2 FQNEAQ come from the germline V gene. V trimming: 5 bases; J trimming: 7 bases; junction bases outside the gene matches: 10. The CDR3 length is 15 residues. The CDR3 here is CASSQGQGGQQPQHF. CDR3 DNA sequence: TGTGCCAGCAGCCAAGGACAGGGCGGGCAGCAGCCCCAGCATTTT.

This clone was found a few times. The chain is built from TRBV7-2 and TRBJ2-7; D may be TRBD2 (6 bases). The CDR3 runs 13 residues. V lost 8 bases and J lost 4, with 15 bases in between. The V gene's germline CDR1 is SGHTA and CDR2 FQGNSA. DNA of the CDR3: TGTGCCAGCGGCTCTCAGGCGGGATACGAGCAGTACTTC. It specifies CASGSQAGYEQYF. The full variable domain, its missing parts supplied by reference TRBV7-2 and TRBJ2-7, is GAGVSQSPSNKVTEKGKDVELRCDPISGHTALYWYRQSLGQGLEFLIYFQGNSAPDKSGLPSDRFSAERTGGSVSTLTIQRTQQEDSAVYLCASGSQAGYEQYFGPGTRLTVT.

The sample holds a few counts of this clone. The V gene is TRBV9, the J gene TRBJ2-5; TRBD1 aligns across 8 bases. CDR3 length: 15 residues. CDR1 SGDLS and CDR2 YYNGEE come from the germline V gene. J was trimmed by 5 bases and V by 3 bases; bases with no gene match: 9. This CDR3 is CASSARGQEEETQYF. CDR3 sequence (DNA): TGTGCCAGCAGCGCCCGGGGACAGGAGGAGGAGACCCAGTACTTC. Looking up the rest from reference TRBV9 and TRBJ2-5 gives the full variable domain: DSGVTQTPKHLITATGQRVTLRCSPRSGDLSVYWYQQSLDQGLQFLIQYYNGEERAKGNILERFSAQQFPDLHSELNLSSLELGDSALYFCASSARGQEEETQYFGPGTRLLVL.

V is TRBV19 and J is TRBJ2-3, with 7 positions matching TRBD2. V gave up 8 bases and J gave up 4 bases; unmatched junction bases: 9. There are 14 residues in the CDR3. Per germline, CDR1 LNHDA and CDR2 SQIVND (reference sequence). CDR3: CASGTLGGSDTQYF. As DNA, the CDR3 is TGTGCCAGTGGGACCCTGGGAGGGTCAGATACGCAGTATTTT.

This clone has just a few counts. The V call is TRBV18, the J call TRBJ2-1; TRBD1 is a possible D gene (6 bases). Germline loops: CDR1 KGHSH, CDR2 LQKENI. The CDR3 has 15 amino acids. Trimming stripped 3 bases from V and 1 base from J, with 10 bases between. As DNA, the CDR3 is TGTGCCAGCTCACCGCTAACAGGGTCCTACAATGAGCAGTTCTTC. Encoded protein: CASSPLTGSYNEQFF.

This clone was seen more than once but under ten times. This chain connects TRBV5-1 to TRBJ2-1, with TRBD2 as a possible D gene (5 bases). Trimming took 2 bases from V and 1 from J, leaving 7 bases between them. This CDR3 has 14 amino acids. Per germline, CDR1 SGHRS and CDR2 YFSETQ. The CDR3 nucleotides read TGCGCCAGCAGCTTACCGGGGTCCTACAATGAGCAGTTCTTC. Translation gives CASSLPGSYNEQFF.

The chain carries TRBV7-6 and TRBJ2-7, with TRBD1 matching over 10 bases. V lost 4 bases to trimming and J lost 5 bases; unmatched junction nucleotides: 14. CDR1 is SGHVS, CDR2 FNYEAQ, per germline. The CDR3 runs 17 residues. The CDR3 coding sequence is TGTGCCAGCAGCTCCTACTCCGGGACAGGGGATCGCAACGAGCAGTACTTC. Translation: CASSSYSGTGDRNEQYF.

This chain joins TRBV18 and TRBJ1-3, with D hard to call. Trimming shortened V by 3 bases and J by 0 bases, and 15 bases separated the two germline ends. Germline lookup yields CDR1 KGHSH and CDR2 LQKENI. The CDR3 spans 17 residues. CDR3 sequence: CASSPLEGRSSGNTIYF. CDR3 DNA sequence: TGTGCCAGCTCACCCCTAGAAGGGAGGAGCTCTGGAAACACCATATATTTT. The full variable domain, its missing parts supplied by reference TRBV18 and TRBJ1-3, is NAGVMQNPRHLVRRRGQEARLRCSPMKGHSHVYWYRQLPEEGLKFMVYLQKENIIDESGMPKERFSAEFPKEGPSILRIQQVVRGDSAAYFCASSPLEGRSSGNTIYFGEGSWLTVV.

This sequence joins TRBV7-2 and TRBJ1-5; TRBD1 aligns across 12 bases. The CDR3 runs to 17 residues. V was clipped by 2 bases and J by 6 bases; unmatched bases: 8. Germline CDR1 is SGHTA and CDR2 is FQGNSA. CDR3 amino acids: CASSLSGTGGYGQPQHF. The CDR3 DNA reads as TGTGCCAGCAGCTTATCTGGGACAGGGGGCTACGGTCAGCCCCAGCATTTT.

In its sample, this clone was seen a few times. This chain uses TRBV5-1 with TRBJ1-5; maybe TRBD1 (5 bases). The V end was cut by 4 bases, the J end by 7 bases, with 18 bases between. The CDR3 is 15 amino acids. Germline V gene sequence: CDR1 SGHRS, CDR2 YFSETQ. The CDR3, as DNA: TGCGCCAGCAGCCCGGGGGTAACAGGCGTCCAGCCCCAGCATTTT. Translated: CASSPGVTGVQPQHF. Together with reference TRBV5-1 and TRBJ1-5, the CDR3 gives the full variable domain: KAGVTQTPRYLIKTRGQQVTLSCSPISGHRSVSWYQQTPGQGLQFLFEYFSETQRNKGNFPGRFSGRQFSNSRSEMNVSTLELGDSALYLCASSPGVTGVQPQHFGDGTRLSIL.

In its sample, this clone was seen a few times. The J gene is TRBJ2-1, the V gene TRBV7-8, with TRBD2 matching 9 bases. In germline, CDR1 is SGHVS, CDR2 FQNEAQ. The CDR3 spans 16 residues. J gave up 4 bases and V 5 bases, and 9 bases lay outside the gene matches. CDR3 in DNA: TGTGCCAGCAGCCTAACAGCGGGGGGCGTATACAATGAGCAGTTCTTC. This translates into CASSLTAGGVYNEQFF.

This clone was detected only a few times. V gene TRBV7-9 combines with J gene TRBJ1-3; 7 bases align to TRBD1. Germline V gives CDR1 SEHNR, CDR2 FQNEAQ (reference sequence). The ends lost 11 bases at V and 3 bases at J; junction bases unmatched: 13. The CDR3 is 15 amino acids. The CDR3 DNA follows: TGTGCCGGACAGGTTGGGGGGCAGAGTGGAAACACCATATATTTT. Residues: CAGQVGGQSGNTIYF.

The sample holds a few counts of this clone. This chain uses TRBV5-1 with TRBJ2-2, with TRBD2 matching 13 bases. J lost 4 bases, V lost 4 bases, and 13 bases had no gene match. The CDR3 totals 19 residues. The germline gives CDR1 SGHRS, CDR2 YFSETQ. This CDR3 reads CASSAGLAGAIGGTGELFF. The DNA of the CDR3 is TGCGCCAGCAGCGCTGGACTAGCGGGGGCCATAGGCGGCACCGGGGAGCTGTTTTTT.

The chain is built from TRBV27 and TRBJ2-7, with D perhaps TRBD1 (5 bases). CDR1 MNHEY and CDR2 SMNVEV come from the germline V gene (reference sequence). The CDR3 is 16 residues long. V lost 6 bases and J lost 3, with 21 bases in between. The CDR3 DNA reads TGTGCCAGCAGCTGGAGAACAGGATACCGTCTCTACGAGCAGTACTTC. Encoded protein: CASSWRTGYRLYEQYF.